A single sample is the source of the 24 T cell receptor beta chains below, sequenced in a study of beta chain features in type 1 diabetes. Study-wide results and caveats: People with Type 1 diabetes carried modestly yet significantly shorter TCRB CDR3s in all four CD4+ subsets.

These receptors are not linked to any known antigen. The sequenced template was cDNA made from the entire isolated RNA. Produced via immunoSEQ multiplex PCR; TCRdb's table is partial and in-frame only. Seen here are under 200,000 clones, around 8.4% observed once, and the top ten hold around 0.5%. The specimen was central memory CD4+ T cells from blood. The receptors here all came from a woman aged 18-29 years with type 1 diabetes.

This clone was observed a handful of times. The CDR3 loop reads CASSLQGAFSDTQYF. As DNA, the CDR3 is TGTGCCAGCAGCTTACAGGGGGCTTTCTCAGATACGCAGTATTTT. This chain connects TRBV7-3 to TRBJ2-3; TRBD1 aligns across 8 bases. The CDR3 is made up of 15 amino acids. The V segment lost 2 bases and the J segment 4 bases; nucleotides outside the gene matches: 5. Germline values: CDR1 SGHTA, CDR2 FQGTGA.

This clone was recorded at least ten times. CDR3 DNA sequence: TGTGCCAGCTCACCGGGTCCAGGCCTCTATGGCTACACCTTC. Amino acid sequence: CASSPGPGLYGYTF. The gene calls are TRBV18 and TRBJ1-2; D gene unclear. The CDR3 loop spans 14 amino acids. The germline CDR1 and CDR2 sequences are KGHSH and LQKENI. Trimming cost V 3 bases and J 4 bases, with 12 bases left between them.

V is TRBV29-1 and J is TRBJ2-7; TRBD2 aligns across 7 bases. The CDR3 has 13 residues. V shed 6 bases, J shed 2 bases, and the junction held 7 bases outside the gene matches. Germline CDR1 is SQVTM and CDR2 is ANQGSEA. The CDR3 protein is CSVKIGLAYEQYF. The CDR3 bases are TGCAGCGTGAAGATCGGACTAGCCTACGAGCAGTACTTC.

This clone showed up just a few times. The CDR3 here is CATDRGSNQPQHF. For the CDR3, the DNA is TGTGCCACAGACAGGGGAAGCAATCAGCCCCAGCATTTT. The chain is built from TRBV30 and TRBJ1-5; the match to TRBD1 covers 8 bases. After removal of 8 bases from V and 1 base from J, the junction contained 4 bases not matched to a gene. The germline CDR1 and CDR2 sequences are GTSNPN and SVGIG (reference sequence). The length of the CDR3 is 13 residues.

The V and J genes are TRBV29-1 and TRBJ2-3, with no clear D. The CDR3 has 13 amino acids. The V gene's germline CDR1 is SQVTM and CDR2 ANQGSEA. The germline V and J ends were trimmed by 8 bases and 4 bases, with 16 bases remaining between them. This chain's CDR3 is CSIQRDRADTQYF. In DNA, the CDR3 is TGCAGCATCCAACGTGACCGGGCAGATACGCAGTATTTT.

There are a few counts of this clone. The J gene is TRBJ2-1, the V gene TRBV11-2; 8 positions agree with TRBD1. Germline V lookup: CDR1 SGHAT, CDR2 FQNNGV. This CDR3 has 15 amino acids. The trim removed 4 bases at V and 12 bases at J, leaving 14 bases unmatched. The CDR3 protein is CASSSRTGTLAPQFF. The DNA for the CDR3 is TGTGCCAGCAGCTCCCGGACAGGGACCCTCGCACCGCAGTTCTTC.

A few counts support this clone. This chain connects TRBV2 to TRBJ1-5; 9 nucleotides match TRBD1. V was pared by 8 bases and J by 4 bases, with 6 bases of the junction left unmatched. The germline V gene encodes CDR1 SNHLY and CDR2 FYNNEI. This CDR3 is 14 amino acids long. DNA of the CDR3: TGTGCCAGCGGGCGGGACAGGGATAATCAGCCCCAGCATTTT. It encodes CASGRDRDNQPQHF.

This clone was observed a few times. At the DNA level, this CDR3 is encoded by other sequences in the same sample as well. CDR3 sequence (DNA): TGTGCCAGCAGCTCCCAGGGGACAGATACGCAGTATTTT. It encodes CASSSQGTDTQYF. The chain carries TRBV7-2 and TRBJ2-3; tentatively, D is TRBD1 (6 bases). The germline V gene encodes CDR1 SGHTA and CDR2 FQGNSA. Trimming took 4 bases from V and 3 from J, leaving 8 bases between them. CDR3 length: 13 amino acids.

The chain combines TRBV7-2 with TRBJ2-7; 8 nucleotides align to TRBD1. Per germline, CDR1 SGHTA and CDR2 FQGNSA. This CDR3 contains 15 residues. V was pared by 1 base and J by 4 bases, with 6 bases of the junction left unmatched. Here the CDR3 reads CASSLGTGQPYEQYF. The CDR3 DNA reads as TGTGCCAGCAGCTTAGGGACAGGGCAACCATACGAGCAGTACTTC.

There are a few counts of this clone. V and J are TRBV9 and TRBJ2-5; TRBD2 might be the D (6 bases). Germline CDR1 SGDLS, CDR2 YYNGEE. There are 15 residues in the CDR3. Trimming took off 5 bases at V and 2 bases at J, with 16 bases between the two ends. CDR3 nucleotide sequence: TGTGCCAGCAGTTTTGGGATGGGGGGACAAGAGACCCAGTACTTC. Its protein is CASSFGMGGQETQYF.

The rearrangement uses TRBV7-2 and TRBJ2-3; 10 nucleotides agree with TRBD2. Germline-derived CDR1 and CDR2 are SGHTA and FQGNSA. The CDR3 spans 15 residues. Germline trimming cut 2 bases from V and 6 bases from J; bases unmatched to any gene: 5. Written as DNA, the CDR3 is TGTGCCAGCAGCTTATCAGCGGGGGGGCGGGATACGCAGTATTTT. Protein product: CASSLSAGGRDTQYF.

The table lists this clone with a few counts. The chain employs TRBV18 and TRBJ2-7, with D perhaps TRBD1 (6 bases). Per germline, CDR1 KGHSH and CDR2 LQKENI. CDR3 length equals 15 residues. Trimming pared 0 bases from V and 3 bases from J, leaving 12 bases between. Here the CDR3 reads CASSPPRQGSYEQYF. CDR3 DNA sequence: TGTGCCAGCTCACCACCGCGTCAGGGGAGCTACGAGCAGTACTTC.

This clone was seen more than once but under ten times. The chain is built from TRBV27 and TRBJ2-3; TRBD1 matches at 9 bases. There are 16 residues in the CDR3. Trimming cost V 1 base and J 6 bases; bases outside gene matches: 8. Germline CDR1 and CDR2: MNHEY and SMNVEV (reference sequence). CDR3 sequence: CASSLFGTGLRDTQYF. CDR3 bases: TGTGCCAGCAGTTTATTTGGGACAGGGCTCCGGGATACGCAGTATTTT.

This clone was observed a few times. CDR3 residues: CATSRGQGVKGTEAFF. CDR3 sequence (DNA): TGTGCCACCAGCAGAGGACAGGGCGTGAAAGGGACTGAAGCTTTCTTT. The rearrangement joins TRBV15 to TRBJ1-1, with TRBD1 matching over 7 bases. The germline CDR1 and CDR2 sequences are LNHNV and YYDKDF (reference sequence). This CDR3 is built from 16 residues. V dropped 1 base and J dropped 5; count of bases not matched to a gene: 10.

This clone was counted only a few times. J is TRBJ2-3 and V is TRBV6-4; TRBD1 might be the D (6 bases). This CDR3 has 14 residues. The germline gives CDR1 MRHNA, CDR2 SNTAGT. Trimming stripped 5 bases from V and 9 bases from J, with 18 bases between. The CDR3 DNA is TGTGCCAGCAGTTCAGTACACAGGGAAGGAACGCAGTATTTT. Amino acid sequence: CASSSVHREGTQYF.

The chain joins TRBV11-2 to TRBJ1-2; TRBD1 is a possible D gene (6 bases). V gave up 4 bases and J gave up 6 bases, with 12 bases separating them. The CDR3 sequence is 13 residues long. Germline CDR1 SGHAT, CDR2 FQNNGV. CDR3 DNA sequence: TGTGCCAGCAGCTCTAGTGGGACAAATGGCTACACCTTC. This gives the protein CASSSSGTNGYTF.

The V and J genes are TRBV2 and TRBJ1-2; 7 bases fit TRBD1. Losses at the gene ends were 6 bases for V and 7 bases for J; bases not matched to a gene: 8. Per germline, CDR1 SNHLY and CDR2 FYNNEI. This CDR3 contains 13 residues. CDR3 sequence reads: CASSSTGLGGYTF. The CDR3 DNA follows: TGTGCCAGCAGCTCGACAGGGCTGGGTGGCTACACCTTC.

This clone was counted between two and nine times. The chain joins TRBV6-5 to TRBJ1-5, with unresolved D. CDR1 is MNHEY and CDR2 is SVGAGI in the germline V gene. The CDR3 length is 13 residues. V lost 8 bases and J lost 3, with 11 bases in between. This CDR3 reads CASAGENNQPQHF. CDR3 coding DNA: TGTGCCAGCGCCGGGGAAAACAATCAGCCCCAGCATTTT.

For the CDR3, the DNA is TGTGCCAGCAGCTTGGGAACCACCCAGCAGCCCCAGCATTTT. Its protein product is CASSLGTTQQPQHF. The chain uses TRBV5-6 and TRBJ1-5, with D unclear. The germline CDR1 and CDR2 sequences are SGHDT and YYEEEE. V was shortened by 0 bases and J by 7 bases, with 11 bases between the two germline ends. The CDR3 consists of 14 residues.

This clone was found a few times. The rearrangement joins TRBV5-1 to TRBJ1-5; D gene uncertain. Germline assignment: CDR1 SGHRS and CDR2 YFSETQ. CDR3 length: 16 residues. V lost 0 bases to trimming and J lost 0 bases, with 10 bases between them. The CDR3, as DNA: TGCGCCAGCAGCTTGGGAGGAACGGGTAGCAATCAGCCCCAGCATTTT. Its protein product is CASSLGGTGSNQPQHF.

This clone was seen more than once but under ten times. CDR3 bases: TGTGCCAGCTCACCATCGACAGTCTCTGGGGCCAACGTCCTGACTTTC. As protein: CASSPSTVSGANVLTF. The V call is TRBV18, the J call TRBJ2-6, with a possible D match to TRBD1 (5 bases). Germline CDR1 reads KGHSH; CDR2 reads LQKENI. CDR3 length equals 16 residues. Trimming cost V 2 bases and J 0 bases, with 8 bases left between them.

The chain is built from TRBV28 and TRBJ2-7; 11 bases align to TRBD2. The CDR3 is made up of 16 amino acids. CDR1 MDHEN and CDR2 SYDVKM come from the germline V gene. The junction had 12 bases not matched to a gene; V was cut back by 5 bases and J by 6 bases. The CDR3 bases are TGTGCCAGCAGTGCCGTACTAGCGGGAGCTTCCGGCGAGCAGTACTTC. It specifies CASSAVLAGASGEQYF.

The rearrangement joins TRBV4-3 to TRBJ2-1; 10 bases are a match to TRBD1. J gave up 8 bases and V 4 bases, and 8 bases lay outside the gene matches. The CDR3 consists of 15 residues. In germline, CDR1 is LGHNA, CDR2 YSLEER. In DNA, the CDR3 is TGCGCCAGCAGCCCGCGGGACAGGGGTTCGCATGAGCAGTTCTTC. Protein: CASSPRDRGSHEQFF.

This clone has just a few counts. The gene calls are TRBV18 and TRBJ2-3; D call uncertain. This CDR3 is 15 amino acids long. The germline V and J ends were trimmed by 6 bases and 2 bases, with 15 bases remaining between them. Germline V gives CDR1 KGHSH, CDR2 LQKENI. The CDR3 nucleotides read TGTGCCAGCTCTCCCCAAATAGCTGTCACAGATACGCAGTATTTT. Translated: CASSPQIAVTDTQYF.